Each of the 5 T cell receptor beta chains below was sequenced from the same sample in a study of control samples from healthy donors and cancer patients. TCRdb keeps only in-frame clones here, not all; method: immunoSEQ multiplex PCR. In the table there are about 160,000 clones, about 90% of which are singletons. Sequenced: blood. These receptors were collected from a man between 25 and 39 years old in good health.

The chain is built from TRBV5-1 and TRBJ2-7; 9 positions match TRBD1. This CDR3 comprises 14 residues. The germline V gene has CDR1 SGHRS and CDR2 YFSETQ. V gave up 4 bases and J gave up 6 bases; unmatched junction bases: 8. The CDR3 spells CASSAGQGIREQYF. CDR3 in DNA: TGCGCCAGCAGCGCCGGACAGGGGATCCGCGAGCAGTACTTC.

The rearrangement links TRBV2 to TRBJ2-1; 7 bases match TRBD2. CDR1 is SNHLY and CDR2 is FYNNEI in the germline V gene. V lost 7 bases to trimming and J lost 2 bases; unmatched junction nucleotides: 11. The CDR3 loop spans 16 amino acids. CDR3 nucleotides: TGTGCCAGCACGGGGAGGGGCGCGACGACCTACAATGAGCAGTTCTTC. Amino acid sequence: CASTGRGATTYNEQFF. The full variable domain, in which reference TRBV2 and TRBJ2-1 provide the parts outside the CDR3, is EPEVTQTPSHQVTQMGQEVILRCVPISNHLYFYWYRQILGQKVEFLVSFYNNEISEKSEIFDDQFSVERPDGSNFTLKIRSTKLEDSAMYFCASTGRGATTYNEQFFGPGTRLTVL.

This clone was seen more than once but under ten times. DNA of the CDR3: TGTGCCAGCAGTGGACAGGCGCAGACAAACACCATATATTTT. Its protein product is CASSGQAQTNTIYF. The genes are TRBV2 and TRBJ1-3, with a tentative D call TRBD1 (6 bases). Germline V gives CDR1 SNHLY, CDR2 FYNNEI. The CDR3 spans 14 residues. V was pared by 4 bases and J by 6 bases, with 13 bases between.

This chain uses TRBV24-1 with TRBJ1-2; D remains ambiguous. In germline, CDR1 is KGHDR, CDR2 SFDVKD. The V gene lost 4 bases and the J gene lost 7 bases, with 15 bases spanning the gap. There are 14 residues in the CDR3. CDR3 DNA sequence: TGTGCCACCAGTGACCCCGGACGGGAGGTTGGCTACACCTTC. It translates to CATSDPGREVGYTF.

The chain combines TRBV7-9 with TRBJ1-5; 9 bases map to TRBD1. V shed 3 bases, J shed 4 bases, and the junction held 1 base outside the gene matches. CDR3 size: 14 residues. CDR1 SEHNR and CDR2 FQNEAQ come from the germline V gene (reference sequence). The CDR3 DNA reads TGTGCCAGCAGCTTGGGGACAGGGAATCAGCCCCAGCATTTT. Amino acid sequence: CASSLGTGNQPQHF.